These 29 T cell receptor beta chains share one sample of origin, sequenced in a study of cytomegalovirus exposure and HLA in healthy donors. The PCR had 60 Vbeta and 13 Jbeta primers. The assay was immunoSEQ multiplex PCR, and TCRdb's table has in-frame clones only and misses some. This sample has around 99,000 clones, with 60% to 80% found just once. Specimen: PBMCs. These receptor sequences come from a man aged 40-50 years in good health and CMV-seronegative.

The chain couples TRBV25-1 to TRBJ1-5, with D maybe TRBD1 (6 bases). Germline V CDR1 and CDR2: MGHDK, SYGVNS. V was cut by 5 bases and J by 5 bases, with 13 bases left in between. The CDR3 is 14 residues long. CDR3 in DNA: TGTGCCAGCAGTTTAACAGGGCTCCATCAGCCCCAGCATTTT. It codes for CASSLTGLHQPQHF.

This rearrangement joins TRBV28 to TRBJ2-7, with 7 positions matching TRBD2. Trimming removed 6 bases from V and 0 bases from J; junction bases left unmatched: 8. Per the germline V gene, CDR1 is MDHEN and CDR2 is SYDVKM. CDR3 length equals 15 residues. This CDR3 reads CASSIGTTNSYEQYF. As DNA, the CDR3 is TGTGCCAGCAGCATCGGGACTACCAACTCCTACGAGCAGTACTTC.

This clone was observed a single time. The chain uses TRBV29-1 and TRBJ2-7, with 11 bases that match TRBD2. The CDR3 is 13 residues long. Germline lookup yields CDR1 SQVTM and CDR2 ANQGSEA. Germline trimming cut 4 bases from V and 3 bases from J; bases unmatched to any gene: 2. CDR3 protein: CSVAGLAGYEQYF. The CDR3 DNA reads as TGCAGCGTTGCTGGACTAGCGGGCTACGAGCAGTACTTC.

This clone was counted once. The rearrangement joins TRBV5-4 to TRBJ1-3, with 7 positions matching TRBD1. CDR3 length: 15 amino acids. V lost 3 bases and J lost 2; bases outside the gene matches: 5. Per the germline V gene, CDR1 is SGHNT and CDR2 is YYREEE (reference sequence). For the CDR3, the DNA is TGTGCCAGCAGCTACCAGGGGGATACTGGAAACACCATATATTTT. Translation: CASSYQGDTGNTIYF. The variable domain in full, with the rest retrieved from reference TRBV5-4 and TRBJ1-3, is ETGVTQSPTHLIKTRGQQVTLRCSSQSGHNTVSWYQQALGQGPQFIFQYYREEENGRGNFPPRFSGLQFPNYSSELNVNALELDDSALYLCASSYQGDTGNTIYFGEGSWLTVV.

The CDR3 DNA sequence: TGTGCCACCGGCCGGGACAGGGGTTCTCAGCCCCAGCATTTT. It encodes CATGRDRGSQPQHF. This chain connects TRBV19 to TRBJ1-5, with 10 bases aligning to TRBD1. Per germline, CDR1 LNHDA and CDR2 SQIVND (reference sequence). V lost 10 bases and J lost 6; bases outside the gene matches: 9. This CDR3 is 14 amino acids long.

The chain employs TRBV9 and TRBJ1-3; TRBD1 agrees at 7 bases. CDR1 SGDLS and CDR2 YYNGEE come from the germline V gene. The CDR3 is 14 residues long. J gave up 2 bases and V 6 bases, and 5 bases lay outside the gene matches. The CDR3 coding sequence is TGTGCCAGCAAGAAAGGGGGCACTGGAAACACCATATATTTT. It encodes CASKKGGTGNTIYF.

This chain connects TRBV11-2 to TRBJ2-5, with D unresolved. Germline assignment: CDR1 SGHAT and CDR2 FQNNGV. This CDR3 comprises 15 residues. V was clipped by 9 bases and J by 4 bases, with 21 bases between them. This CDR3 is CASPKSGDFRETQYF. As DNA, the CDR3 is TGTGCCAGTCCGAAGTCTGGAGATTTTCGAGAGACCCAGTACTTC.

The table lists this clone with many counts. The chain couples TRBV5-3 to TRBJ1-2; no clear D gene. TRBV5-3 is an open reading frame, and its role is uncertain. The V gene lost 2 bases and the J gene lost 5 bases, with 10 bases spanning the gap. The CDR3 covers 13 residues. The CDR3 loop is CARSLYGGYGYTF. Written as DNA, the CDR3 is TGTGCCAGAAGCTTATACGGAGGGTATGGCTACACCTTC.

The CDR3 DNA reads TGTGCCAGCAGTGGGACAGTTCCTAACTATGGCTACACCTTC. This gives the protein CASSGTVPNYGYTF. The genes are TRBV6-1 and TRBJ1-2; a weak D match, TRBD1 (6 bases). This CDR3 has 14 residues. V lost 4 bases, J lost 0 bases, and 9 bases lay in between. CDR1 is MNHNS, CDR2 SASEGT, per germline.

The chain recombines TRBV5-1 with TRBJ1-1; D possibly corresponds to TRBD1 (6 bases). Between the trimmed V and J ends, which lost 4 bases and 8 bases, there was a span of 21 bases. Germline-derived CDR1 and CDR2 are SGHRS and YFSETQ. The CDR3 runs 15 residues. In nucleotides, the CDR3 is TGCGCCAGCAGCCCCCCTGTGGGGGCAGCAGGGGAAGCTTTCTTT. Residues: CASSPPVGAAGEAFF.

The V call is TRBV2, the J call TRBJ1-5, with 7 nucleotides matching TRBD1. The CDR3 is 16 amino acids. The V gene end was trimmed by 0 bases and the J gene end by 2 bases; junction bases not matched to a gene: 4. Germline loops: CDR1 SNHLY, CDR2 FYNNEI. The CDR3 coding sequence is TGTGCCAGCAGTGAAGCGCTGGGACAGCGCAATCAGCCCCAGCATTTT. This sequence encodes CASSEALGQRNQPQHF.

This clone was seen a few times. V and J are TRBV18 and TRBJ1-1, with D perhaps TRBD1 (5 bases). There are 14 residues in the CDR3. V shed 6 bases and J shed 3 bases, with 14 bases lying between them. Per the germline V gene, CDR1 is KGHSH and CDR2 is LQKENI. The CDR3 spells CASSLLGQDTEAFF. The CDR3 region has the DNA TGTGCCAGCTCGCTTCTAGGACAAGACACTGAAGCTTTCTTT.

This sequence joins TRBV7-3 and TRBJ2-3; 10 bases are shared with TRBD2. The CDR3 spans 17 residues. After removal of 2 bases from V and 6 bases from J, the junction contained 11 bases not matched to a gene. Germline V gene data show CDR1 as SGHTA and CDR2 as FQGTGA. For the CDR3, the DNA is TGTGCCAGCAGCTTACGGGCTAGCGGGGGAGTAAGGGATACGCAGTATTTT. Protein sequence: CASSLRASGGVRDTQYF. The full variable domain, rest sourced from reference TRBV7-3 and TRBJ2-3, is GAGVSQTPSNKVTEKGKYVELRCDPISGHTALYWYRQSLGQGPEFLIYFQGTGAADDSGLPNDRFFAVRPEGSVSTLKIQRTERGDSAVYLCASSLRASGGVRDTQYFGPGTRLTVL.

The chain has TRBV19 and TRBJ2-1; TRBD1 is a possible D gene (5 bases). Per the germline V gene, CDR1 is LNHDA and CDR2 is SQIVND (reference sequence). V was shortened by 2 bases and J by 3 bases, with 17 bases between the two germline ends. CDR3 length equals 17 residues. In DNA form, the CDR3 reads TGTGCCAGTAGTATATCCTTAGGGGATTTCTACTACAATGAGCAGTTCTTC. Residues: CASSISLGDFYYNEQFF.

This chain joins TRBV6-5 and TRBJ1-2; TRBD1 matches at 12 bases. The CDR3 covers 14 residues. J lost 4 bases, V lost 7 bases, and 4 bases had no gene match. In germline, CDR1 is MNHEY, CDR2 SVGAGI. The CDR3: CASKGTGGAYGYTF. CDR3 sequence (DNA): TGTGCCAGCAAAGGGACAGGGGGCGCCTATGGCTACACCTTC.

J is TRBJ2-3 and V is TRBV5-1; possible D gene TRBD1, 5 bases. Per the germline V gene, CDR1 is SGHRS and CDR2 is YFSETQ. The CDR3 sequence is 15 residues long. Trimming removed 0 bases at V and 3 bases at J, with 11 bases between. CDR3 sequence (DNA): TGCGCCAGCAGCTTGGGGGCAGGGCCTACAGATACGCAGTATTTT. Translated: CASSLGAGPTDTQYF.

The chain links TRBV19 to TRBJ1-5; TRBD1 matches 9 bases. The V gene's germline CDR1 is LNHDA and CDR2 SQIVND (reference sequence). The CDR3 has 15 residues. V lost 7 bases to trimming and J lost 6 bases; unmatched junction nucleotides: 10. CDR3 in DNA: TGTGCCAGTATTGAGACAGGGGGTCGGGGTCAGCCCCAGCATTTT. Translated: CASIETGGRGQPQHF.

The CDR3 region has the DNA TGTGCCAGCAGCTTAGCGTTTAAGACAGGGAGCTCACCCCTCCACTTT. This encodes CASSLAFKTGSSPLHF. The chain carries TRBV7-8 and TRBJ1-6; 7 bases agree with TRBD1. V trimming: 0 bases; J trimming: 10 bases; junction bases outside the gene matches: 9. CDR1 is SGHVS, CDR2 FQNEAQ, per germline. The length of the CDR3 is 16 residues.

The V and J genes are TRBV5-1 and TRBJ1-6; the D is unclear. This CDR3 has 14 residues. Germline V gene sequence: CDR1 SGHRS, CDR2 YFSETQ. V lost 3 bases to trimming and J lost 10 bases, with 14 bases between them. CDR3 sequence: CASSWGENPSPLHF. CDR3 DNA sequence: TGCGCCAGCAGCTGGGGAGAGAATCCCTCACCCCTCCACTTT.

The table lists this clone with a few counts. The chain carries TRBV5-8 and TRBJ1-3; the D is unclear. The CDR3 has 15 residues. V was pared by 1 base and J by 0 bases, with 8 bases between. The germline gives CDR1 SGHTS, CDR2 YDEGEE. CDR3: CASSLTESSGNTIYF. The CDR3 DNA reads as TGTGCCAGCAGCTTGACAGAAAGCTCTGGAAACACCATATATTTT.

This chain connects TRBV18 to TRBJ2-1; D is possibly TRBD2 (6 bases). V lost 3 bases and J lost 4, with 16 bases in between. The CDR3 is 16 residues long. The germline V gene has CDR1 KGHSH and CDR2 LQKENI. For the CDR3, the DNA is TGTGCCAGCTCACCTCAGGCTAGCGTCCTTTACAATGAGCAGTTCTTC. As protein: CASSPQASVLYNEQFF.

The chain carries TRBV7-9 and TRBJ1-1, with 10 bases lining up with TRBD1. The CDR3 runs to 16 residues. With V trimmed by 4 bases and J by 4 bases, 9 bases remained unmatched. The germline V gene has CDR1 SEHNR and CDR2 FQNEAQ (reference sequence). The CDR3 loop reads CASSSPTGTGVTEAFF. DNA for the CDR3: TGTGCCAGCAGCTCTCCCACCGGGACAGGGGTCACTGAAGCTTTCTTT.

This chain joins TRBV6-1 and TRBJ2-7, with D possibly TRBD2 on 6 matching bases. This CDR3 is 16 amino acids long. Germline CDR1 is MNHNS and CDR2 is SASEGT. Trimming cost V 2 bases and J 1 base, with 15 bases left between them. CDR3 coding DNA: TGTGCCAGCAGTGAACCCACAGTGACTAGTTCCTACGAGCAGTACTTC. Translation: CASSEPTVTSSYEQYF.

The V call is TRBV5-4, the J call TRBJ2-1; 8 bases align to TRBD1. This CDR3 spans 16 amino acids. V shed 3 bases, J shed 6 bases, and the junction held 11 bases outside the gene matches. The germline gives CDR1 SGHNT, CDR2 YYREEE (reference sequence). CDR3 sequence: CASSSNLQGDINEQFF. CDR3 nucleotide sequence: TGTGCCAGCAGCTCTAACTTACAGGGGGATATCAATGAGCAGTTCTTC.

The gene calls are TRBV2 and TRBJ2-7; 10 nucleotides agree with TRBD2. V shed 5 bases and J 3 bases; nucleotides not matched to a gene: 4. Germline values: CDR1 SNHLY, CDR2 FYNNEI. The CDR3 has 14 residues. The CDR3 DNA reads as TGTGCCAGCAGTAGGGGACTAGCGTTCTACGAGCAGTACTTC. Translated: CASSRGLAFYEQYF.

The chain couples TRBV7-9 to TRBJ1-2; 9 nucleotides agree with TRBD1. V gave up 5 bases and J gave up 7 bases; unmatched junction bases: 5. CDR1 is SEHNR and CDR2 is FQNEAQ in the germline V gene (reference sequence). The CDR3 has 13 residues. CDR3 residues: CASSRTGVGGYTF. For the CDR3, the DNA is TGTGCCAGCAGCCGGACAGGGGTGGGTGGCTACACCTTC. Complete variable domain (other parts from reference TRBV7-9 and TRBJ1-2): DTGVSQNPRHKITKRGQNVTFRCDPISEHNRLYWYRQTLGQGPEFLTYFQNEAQLEKSRLLSDRFSAERPKGSFSTLEIQRTEQGDSAMYLCASSRTGVGGYTFGSGTRLTVV.

The gene calls are TRBV5-1 and TRBJ2-1; tentative D call: TRBD2 (7 bases). The V gene lost 5 bases and the J gene lost 2 bases, with 14 bases spanning the gap. Germline V gives CDR1 SGHRS, CDR2 YFSETQ. The CDR3 sequence is 15 residues long. The CDR3 nucleotides read TGCGCCAGCAGAACGTCGGGGGGCACCTACAATGAGCAGTTCTTC. Protein sequence: CASRTSGGTYNEQFF.

This clone was counted a single time. Additional DNA sequences in this sample encode the identical CDR3. The gene calls are TRBV30 and TRBJ1-5; TRBD1 agrees at 12 bases. Germline V lookup: CDR1 GTSNPN, CDR2 SVGIG (reference sequence). The V and J ends lost 5 bases and 7 bases, in that order; junction bases with no gene match: 9. The CDR3 spans 15 residues. This CDR3 is CAWGTGTGGAQPQHF. The CDR3 nucleotides are TGTGCCTGGGGGACCGGGACAGGGGGCGCCCAGCCCCAGCATTTT.

The CDR3 loop reads CASSSPSGLAATNEQFF. The CDR3 DNA sequence: TGTGCCAGCAGTTCCCCGTCGGGACTAGCGGCCACCAATGAGCAGTTCTTC. The rearrangement links TRBV28 to TRBJ2-1; 11 nucleotides agree with TRBD2. The CDR3 extends over 17 amino acids. Germline CDR1 MDHEN, CDR2 SYDVKM. V shed 4 bases and J 6 bases; nucleotides not matched to a gene: 11.